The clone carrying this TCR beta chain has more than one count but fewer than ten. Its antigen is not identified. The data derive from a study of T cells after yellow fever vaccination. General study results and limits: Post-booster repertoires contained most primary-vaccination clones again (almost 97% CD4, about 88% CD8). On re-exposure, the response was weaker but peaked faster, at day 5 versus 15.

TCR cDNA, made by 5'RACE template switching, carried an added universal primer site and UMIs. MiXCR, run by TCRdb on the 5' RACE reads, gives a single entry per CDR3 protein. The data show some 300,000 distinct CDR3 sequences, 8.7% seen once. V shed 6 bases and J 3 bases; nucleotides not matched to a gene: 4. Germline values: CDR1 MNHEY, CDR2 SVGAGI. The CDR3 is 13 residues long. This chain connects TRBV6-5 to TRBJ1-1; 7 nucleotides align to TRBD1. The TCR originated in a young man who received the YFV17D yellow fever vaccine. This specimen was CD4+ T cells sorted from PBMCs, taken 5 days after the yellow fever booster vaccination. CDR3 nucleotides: TGTGCCAGCAGGAGGGACAGCCACACTGAAGCTTTCTTT. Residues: CASRRDSHTEAFF.